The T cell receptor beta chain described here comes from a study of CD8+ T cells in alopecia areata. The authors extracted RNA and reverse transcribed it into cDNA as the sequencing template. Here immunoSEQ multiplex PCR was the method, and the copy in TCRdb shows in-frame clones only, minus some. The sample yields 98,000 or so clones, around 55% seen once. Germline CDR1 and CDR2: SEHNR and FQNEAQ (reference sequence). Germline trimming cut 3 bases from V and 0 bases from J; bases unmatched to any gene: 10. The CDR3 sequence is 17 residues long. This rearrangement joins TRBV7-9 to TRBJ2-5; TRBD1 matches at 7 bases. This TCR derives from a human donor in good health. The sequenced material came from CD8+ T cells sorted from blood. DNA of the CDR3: TGTGCCAGCAGCTTTGACGAGACAGGGAAATACCAAGAGACCCAGTACTTC. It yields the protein CASSFDETGKYQETQYF.